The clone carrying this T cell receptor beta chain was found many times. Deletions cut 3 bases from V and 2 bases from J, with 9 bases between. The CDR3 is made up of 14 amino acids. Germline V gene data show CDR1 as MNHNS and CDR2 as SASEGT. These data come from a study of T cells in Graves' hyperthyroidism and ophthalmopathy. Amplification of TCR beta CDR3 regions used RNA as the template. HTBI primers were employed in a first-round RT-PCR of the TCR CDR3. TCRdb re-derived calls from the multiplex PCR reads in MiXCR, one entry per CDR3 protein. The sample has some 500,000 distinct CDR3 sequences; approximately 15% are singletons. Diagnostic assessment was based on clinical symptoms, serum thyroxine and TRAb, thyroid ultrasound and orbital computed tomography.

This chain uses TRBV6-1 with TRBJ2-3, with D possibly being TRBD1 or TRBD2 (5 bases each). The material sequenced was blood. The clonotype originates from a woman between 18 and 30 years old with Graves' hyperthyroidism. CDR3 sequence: CASSEAGTTDTQYF. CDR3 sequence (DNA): TGTGCCAGCAGTGAGGCAGGGACCACAGATACGCAGTATTTT.